The 10 T cell receptor beta chains reported below all come from one sample, sequenced in a study of blood T cell repertoires in COVID-19. Generated by immunoSEQ multiplex PCR, the TCRdb table keeps only in-frame clones and is missing some. The data show 150,000 or so clones, 80% to 90% seen once. The sample was peripheral blood. These receptors were obtained from a woman aged 70-85 years with acute or convalescent COVID-19.

The rearrangement joins TRBV11-3 to TRBJ2-3; D might be TRBD1 (6 bases). The ends were cut back, 0 bases at V and 0 bases at J, with 10 bases in the middle. Germline loops: CDR1 SGHNT, CDR2 YENEEA. There are 16 residues in the CDR3. CDR3 sequence reads: CASSLDGQISTDTQYF. The DNA of the CDR3 is TGTGCCAGCAGCTTAGATGGACAGATCAGCACAGATACGCAGTATTTT.

The chain links TRBV6-4 to TRBJ2-3; the match to TRBD2 covers 12 bases. J was trimmed by 4 bases and V by 6 bases; bases with no gene match: 5. The CDR3 loop spans 15 amino acids. From germline, CDR1 is MRHNA and CDR2 SNTAGT. The DNA of the CDR3 is TGTGCCAGCAGCCTAGCGGGGGGGATGGCAGATACGCAGTATTTT. Translated, it gives CASSLAGGMADTQYF.

The sample holds one count of this clone. The V call is TRBV4-1, the J call TRBJ2-7, with TRBD2 matching over 8 bases. Germline trimming cut 1 base from V and 3 bases from J; bases unmatched to any gene: 11. CDR1 and CDR2 from the germline V gene are MGHRA and YSYEKL. This CDR3 contains 17 residues. CDR3 protein: CASSQGVPSAGGYEQYF. CDR3 sequence (DNA): TGCGCCAGCAGCCAAGGGGTGCCTAGCGCGGGGGGCTACGAGCAGTACTTC.

The chain uses TRBV18 and TRBJ2-2; 7 bases agree with TRBD2. This CDR3 comprises 16 residues. CDR1 is KGHSH and CDR2 is LQKENI in the germline V gene. With V trimmed by 3 bases and J by 3 bases, 7 bases remained unmatched. The CDR3 DNA is TGTGCCAGCTCACCTCCGAGCCTAGCGGACACCGGGGAGCTGTTTTTT. This gives the protein CASSPPSLADTGELFF.

As regards this clone: One junction end does not reproduce the germline sequence, and a read error may be involved. The chain uses TRBV5-1 and TRBJ2-7; TRBD2 agrees at 13 bases. CDR1 and CDR2 from the germline V gene are SGHRS and YFSETQ. CDR3 length equals 14 residues. The CDR3 DNA sequence: TGCGCCAGCAGCGATGTCGGGACTAGCGGGATTGCCGACTTC. Translating it yields CASSDVGTSGIADF.

The gene calls are TRBV5-8 and TRBJ1-1; 7 bases are a match to TRBD1. Germline V lookup: CDR1 SGHTS, CDR2 YDEGEE. Losses at the gene ends were 9 bases for V and 4 bases for J; bases not matched to a gene: 9. The CDR3 loop spans 13 amino acids. The CDR3 bases are TGTGCCACCAAGACAGGGTCGGTCACTGAAGCTTTCTTT. It yields the protein CATKTGSVTEAFF.

CDR3 residues: CASSLGGSPLHF. The DNA for the CDR3 is TGTGCCAGCAGCTTGGGAGGATCACCCCTCCACTTT. The chain links TRBV13 to TRBJ1-6; no clear D. The germline V and J ends were trimmed by 3 bases and 10 bases, with 7 bases remaining between them. Germline CDR1 reads PRHDT; CDR2 reads FYEKMQ (reference sequence). There are 12 residues in the CDR3.

V usage is TRBV4-3 and J usage is TRBJ2-1; 10 nucleotides line up with TRBD2. CDR1 is LGHNA and CDR2 is YSLEER in the germline V gene. The CDR3 length is 16 residues. The trim removed 1 base at V and 7 bases at J, leaving 7 bases unmatched. Written as DNA, the CDR3 is TGCGCCAGCAGCCAAGCTAGCGGGGGCCCTGGGAATGAGCAGTTCTTC. This codes for CASSQASGGPGNEQFF.

The chain recombines TRBV28 with TRBJ2-7; tentatively, D is TRBD1 (6 bases). CDR1 and CDR2 (germline): MDHEN, SYDVKM. The CDR3 spans 13 residues. Trimming pared 10 bases from V and 3 bases from J, leaving 16 bases between. The CDR3 coding sequence is TGTGCCACCAGGGGACACGGGGACTACGAGCAGTACTTC. Translated, it gives CATRGHGDYEQYF.

V usage is TRBV7-9 and J usage is TRBJ2-2, with 9 bases that match TRBD1. The germline V gene encodes CDR1 SEHNR and CDR2 FQNEAQ (reference sequence). The CDR3 is made up of 17 amino acids. J gave up 4 bases and V 7 bases, and 13 bases lay outside the gene matches. The DNA of the CDR3 is TGTGCCAGCACCACGTTAACCGGGACAGGGTCCACCGGGGAGCTGTTTTTT. Translated, it gives CASTTLTGTGSTGELFF.